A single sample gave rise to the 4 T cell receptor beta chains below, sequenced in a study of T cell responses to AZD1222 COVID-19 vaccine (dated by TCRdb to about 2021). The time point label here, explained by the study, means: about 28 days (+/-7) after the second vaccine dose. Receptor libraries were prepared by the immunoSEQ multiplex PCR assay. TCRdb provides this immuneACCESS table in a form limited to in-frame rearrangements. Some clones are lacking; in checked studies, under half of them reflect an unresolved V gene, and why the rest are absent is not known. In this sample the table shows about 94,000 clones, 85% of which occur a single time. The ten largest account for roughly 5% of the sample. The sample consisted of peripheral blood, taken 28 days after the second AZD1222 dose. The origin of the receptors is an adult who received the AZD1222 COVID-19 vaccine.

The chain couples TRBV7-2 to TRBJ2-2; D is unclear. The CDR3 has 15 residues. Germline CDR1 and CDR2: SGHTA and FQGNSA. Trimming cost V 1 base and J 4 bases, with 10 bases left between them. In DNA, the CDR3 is TGTGCCAGCAGCTTAGAGGGCGCTGGCACCGGGGAGCTGTTTTTT. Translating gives CASSLEGAGTGELFF.

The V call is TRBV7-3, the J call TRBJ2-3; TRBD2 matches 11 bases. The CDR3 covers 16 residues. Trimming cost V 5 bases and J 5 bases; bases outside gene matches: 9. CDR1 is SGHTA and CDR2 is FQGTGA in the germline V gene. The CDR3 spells CASSPKGLAELDTQYF. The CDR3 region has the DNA TGTGCCAGCAGCCCCAAGGGACTAGCGGAATTAGATACGCAGTATTTT.

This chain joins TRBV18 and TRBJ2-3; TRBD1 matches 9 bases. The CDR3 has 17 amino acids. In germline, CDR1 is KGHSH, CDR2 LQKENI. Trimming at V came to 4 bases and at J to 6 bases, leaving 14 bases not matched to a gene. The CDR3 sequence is CASSHRTGGWKVDTQYF. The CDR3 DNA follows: TGTGCCAGCTCACATCGTACAGGGGGCTGGAAGGTGGATACGCAGTATTTT.

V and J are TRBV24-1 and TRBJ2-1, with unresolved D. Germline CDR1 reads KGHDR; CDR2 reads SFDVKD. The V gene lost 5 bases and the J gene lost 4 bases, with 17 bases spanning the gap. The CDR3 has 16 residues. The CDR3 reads CATSGSVGVDYNEQFF. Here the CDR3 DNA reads TGTGCCACCAGTGGGTCGGTCGGAGTTGATTACAATGAGCAGTTCTTC.